Listed here is a single T cell receptor beta chain. Its antigen has not been determined. No base quality values were provided; no much bigger clone lies one nucleotide off. This sample was included in a study of control samples from healthy donors and cancer patients (dated by TCRdb to the early 2020s). Library generation was performed with the immunoSEQ multiplex PCR assay. This is the immuneACCESS table as TCRdb keeps it, with only in-frame sequences that have V and J called. A part of the clones is gone; compared with another copy, unresolved V genes explain less than half, and the rest is unexplained. The sample yields 70,000 to 95,000 clones; 87% were counted once. The ten most abundant clones make up around 20% of the sample. This clonotype originated in a man aged 50 to 60 in good health. Source material: blood.

The DNA reads as follows: TGTGCCAGCAGTTTAGGGCAGGGCTTCAGGCAGCCCCAGCATTTT. This translates into CASSLGQGFRQPQHF. The sequence is built from TRBV28 and TRBJ1-5; the D gene is possibly TRBD1, with 5 bases matching. Counted from cysteine to phenylalanine, this CDR3 has 15 amino acids. The sequence is cut down to CDR3 DNA, 45 bases in frame from base 1. CDR1 MDHEN and CDR2 SYDVKM are derived from the germline V gene. Trimming removed 2 bases from V and 7 bases from J, leaving 15 bases between the germline ends.